One T cell receptor (beta chain) is described in this entry. Its binding antigen is unknown. Per-base quality was not reported, and no clone a single base away is much larger than it. The sample belongs to a study of spatial heterogeneity in lung cancer (dated by TCRdb to between 2018 and 2021). About the investigation overall: Beta-chain transcripts were consistently detected in greater numbers than alpha-chain transcripts, which likely reflects a higher abundance of beta-chain transcripts. In non-small cell lung cancer, the study made a quantitative comparison of TCR alpha and beta repertoires among multiple tumor regions, matched nontumor lung and blood. In the raw uncorrected reads, each unique combination of TCR and UMI appeared more than ten times on average. At surgery, both alpha and beta chains were TCR-sequenced in over 200 tumor regions, about 61 matched nontumor lung samples and around 50 PBMC samples. Nonsynonymous mutation counts, determined by whole-exome sequencing of tumor tissue, were related to TCR repertoire features. Paper-wide results and their limitations: Ubiquitous expanded tumor TCRs showed up in blood more often at tumor resection than at routine follow-up. Additional single-cell paired TCR alpha and beta sequencing was considered necessary to confirm, at a functional level, the hypothesis that regional TCRs recognize regional mutations.

The time point label, read with the paper, signifies: sample taken at primary tumor resection. Whole RNA extracted from tumor and nontumor lung tissue, or from cryopreserved PBMC samples, was used for TCR sequencing without cell sorting. Donors were some 78 patients with early-stage, untreated non-small cell lung cancer from the lung TRACERx cohort. Only patients for whom sufficient RNA was available from at least two tumor regions were selected for TCR sequencing. The library was generated by 5' RACE. The sequencer was a NextSeq 500. To allow correction of PCR and sequencing errors, the TCR library protocol tagged every TCR cDNA molecule with a unique molecular identifier. Under the source paper's analysis protocol: Decombinator tools were used for TCR identification, UMI-based error correction and CDR3 extraction. TCRs above a frequency of 2 per 1,000, corresponding to the top 1% of the tumor frequency distribution, were defined as expanded. Renyi diversity was calculated using the R vegan package after each repertoire was subsampled 100 times to 5,000 TCRs. To build CDR3 similarity networks, amino acid triplet string-kernel similarity was used, and CDR3s were connected when their pairwise similarity was above 0.82. The public reads were quality trimmed at Q25 with fastp and then assembled into clones with MiXCR by TCRdb, keeping productive beta chains. Each record represents a unique CDR3 protein, reported with the most common genes and DNA among its rows. The V and J calls follow TCRdb's processing rather than the paper's. In this sample the table shows 60,000 to 65,000 distinct CDR3 sequences, roughly 8% of which occur a single time. Of the sample, about 16% falls within the top ten clones.

This TCR was recovered from a female donor with early-stage non-small cell lung cancer. The sample consisted of PBMCs, taken at surgery.

The bases read TGTGCCAGTAGTATTGGAGGAATCTCCTACAATGAGCAGTTCTTC. Translated, it gives CASSIGGISYNEQFF. This chain is built from TRBV19 and TRBJ2-1; TRBD2 is perhaps the D gene, given 5 matching bases. Reading from cysteine to phenylalanine, the CDR3 counts 15 amino acids. The DNA shown is the 45-base CDR3, in frame from base 1. V and J lose 3 bases and 0 bases, and a span of 9 bases separates them. In the germline V gene (reference sequence), CDR1 corresponds to LNHDA and CDR2 to SQIVND.